The clone carrying this TCR beta chain has just a few counts. The antigen is undetermined. TCRdb's copy holds only in-frame clones and misses some; the assay was immunoSEQ multiplex PCR. Of about 46,000 clones listed, around 74% were seen once; the top ten hold 0.55% to 0.7%. Single viable CD3+CD4+CD8-CD45RO+ cells were sorted as the memory CD4+ T cells. After thawing, CD4+ T cells were positively selected. The data belong to a study of memory CD4+ T cells and cytomegalovirus serostatus. Study-wide background: This sample comes from healthy Belgian adults, about nine CMV seropositive, roughly 22 seronegative.

Overall study results and limits: The CMV-associated TCR signature appears largely within the CD4+ memory repertoire.

This CDR3 has 15 residues. V was cut by 1 base and J by 13 bases, with 19 bases left in between. CDR1 is MNHNS, CDR2 SASEGT, per germline. V is TRBV6-1 and J is TRBJ1-4, with D possibly matching TRBD1 (5 bases). This receptor was taken from an adult in good health and CMV-seronegative. The sample comprised memory CD4+ T cells from blood. The CDR3 here is CASSEGTYHQAGLFF. CDR3 bases: TGTGCCAGCAGTGAAGGGACATACCACCAGGCAGGACTGTTTTTT.